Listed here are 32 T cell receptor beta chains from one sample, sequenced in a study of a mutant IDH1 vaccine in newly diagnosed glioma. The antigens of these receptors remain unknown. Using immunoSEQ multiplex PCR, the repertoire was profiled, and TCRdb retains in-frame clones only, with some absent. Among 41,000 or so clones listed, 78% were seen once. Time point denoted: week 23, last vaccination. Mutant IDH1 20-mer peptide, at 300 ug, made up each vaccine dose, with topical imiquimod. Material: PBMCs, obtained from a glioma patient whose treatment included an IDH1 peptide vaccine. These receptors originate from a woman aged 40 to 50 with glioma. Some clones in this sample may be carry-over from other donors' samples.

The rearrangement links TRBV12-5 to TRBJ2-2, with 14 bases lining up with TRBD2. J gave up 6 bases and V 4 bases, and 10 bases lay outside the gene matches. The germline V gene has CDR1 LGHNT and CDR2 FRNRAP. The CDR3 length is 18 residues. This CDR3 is CASGYLAGTSGSSGELFF. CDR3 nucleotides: TGTGCTAGTGGTTACCTTGCAGGGACTAGCGGGAGCTCCGGGGAGCTGTTTTTT.

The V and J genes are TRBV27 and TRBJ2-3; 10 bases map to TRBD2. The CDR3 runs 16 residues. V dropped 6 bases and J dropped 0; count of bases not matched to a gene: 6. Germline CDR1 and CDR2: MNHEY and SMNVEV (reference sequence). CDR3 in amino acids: CASRPLAGTSTDTQYF. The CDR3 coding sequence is TGTGCCAGCAGGCCACTAGCGGGGACTAGCACAGATACGCAGTATTTT.

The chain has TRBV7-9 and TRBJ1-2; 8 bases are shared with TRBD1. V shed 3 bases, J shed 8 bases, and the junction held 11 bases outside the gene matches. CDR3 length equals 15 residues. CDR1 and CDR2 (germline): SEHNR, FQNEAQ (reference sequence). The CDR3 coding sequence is TGTGCCAGCAGCTTGGGCAGGGGGCCTACTAACGGCTACACCTTC. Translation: CASSLGRGPTNGYTF.

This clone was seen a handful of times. CDR3 amino acids: CASSVRSRAGLAGNTGELFF. The CDR3, as DNA: TGTGCCAGCAGCGTAAGATCTAGGGCTGGACTAGCGGGAAACACCGGGGAGCTGTTTTTT. This sequence joins TRBV9 and TRBJ2-2, with 12 bases lining up with TRBD2. Germline V gene lookup returns CDR1 SGDLS and CDR2 YYNGEE. This CDR3 region has 20 residues. Trimming at V came to 1 base and at J to 2 bases, leaving 12 bases not matched to a gene.

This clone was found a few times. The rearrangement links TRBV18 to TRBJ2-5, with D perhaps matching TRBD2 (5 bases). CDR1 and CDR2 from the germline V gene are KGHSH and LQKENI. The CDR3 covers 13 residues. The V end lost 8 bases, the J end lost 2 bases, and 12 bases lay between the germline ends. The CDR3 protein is CASLRGAQETQYF. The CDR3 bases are TGTGCCAGCCTCCGGGGAGCTCAAGAGACCCAGTACTTC. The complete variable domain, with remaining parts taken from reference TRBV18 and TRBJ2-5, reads NAGVMQNPRHLVRRRGQEARLRCSPMKGHSHVYWYRQLPEEGLKFMVYLQKENIIDESGMPKERFSAEFPKEGPSILRIQQVVRGDSAAYFCASLRGAQETQYFGPGTRLLVL.

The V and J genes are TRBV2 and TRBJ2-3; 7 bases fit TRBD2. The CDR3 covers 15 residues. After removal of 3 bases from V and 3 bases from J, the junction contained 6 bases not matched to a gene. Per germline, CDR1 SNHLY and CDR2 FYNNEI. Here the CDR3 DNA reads TGTGCCAGCAGTGATGCTCCGCGGGGGACAGATACGCAGTATTTT. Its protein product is CASSDAPRGTDTQYF.

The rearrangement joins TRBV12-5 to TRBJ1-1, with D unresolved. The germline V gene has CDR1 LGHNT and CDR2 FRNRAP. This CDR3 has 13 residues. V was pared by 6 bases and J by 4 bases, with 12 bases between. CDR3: CASGPGGGTEAFF. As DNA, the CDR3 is TGTGCTAGTGGACCCGGTGGCGGCACTGAAGCTTTCTTT. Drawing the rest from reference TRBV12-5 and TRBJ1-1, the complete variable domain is DARVTQTPRHKVTEMGQEVTMRCQPILGHNTVFWYRQTMMQGLELLAYFRNRAPLDDSGMPKDRFSAEMPDATLATLKIQPSEPRDSAVYFCASGPGGGTEAFFGQGTRLTVV.

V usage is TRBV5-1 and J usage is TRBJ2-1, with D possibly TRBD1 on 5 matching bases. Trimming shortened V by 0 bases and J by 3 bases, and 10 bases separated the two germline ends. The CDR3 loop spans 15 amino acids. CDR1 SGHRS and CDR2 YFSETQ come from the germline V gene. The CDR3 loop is CASSLGGRDYNEQFF. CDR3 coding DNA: TGCGCCAGCAGCTTGGGCGGCAGGGACTACAATGAGCAGTTCTTC.

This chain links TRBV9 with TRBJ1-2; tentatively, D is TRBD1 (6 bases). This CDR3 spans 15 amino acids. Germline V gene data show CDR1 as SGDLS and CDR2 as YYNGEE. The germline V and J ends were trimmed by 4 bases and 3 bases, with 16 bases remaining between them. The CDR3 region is CASSPYGGRHYGYTF. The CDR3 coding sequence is TGTGCCAGCAGCCCATATGGGGGGCGACACTATGGCTACACCTTC.

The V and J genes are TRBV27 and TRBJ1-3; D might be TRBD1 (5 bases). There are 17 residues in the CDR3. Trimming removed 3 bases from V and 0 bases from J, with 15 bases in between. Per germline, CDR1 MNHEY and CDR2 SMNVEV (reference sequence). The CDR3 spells CASSFQGGPLSGNTIYF. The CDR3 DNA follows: TGTGCCAGCAGTTTCCAGGGAGGCCCTCTCTCTGGAAACACCATATATTTT.

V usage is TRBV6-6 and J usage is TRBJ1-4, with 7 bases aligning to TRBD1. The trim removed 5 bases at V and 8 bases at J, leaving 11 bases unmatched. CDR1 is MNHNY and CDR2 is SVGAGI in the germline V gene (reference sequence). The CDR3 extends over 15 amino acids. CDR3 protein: CASSPLDRPMEKLFF. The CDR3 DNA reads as TGTGCCAGCAGTCCCTTGGACAGGCCGATGGAAAAACTGTTTTTT.

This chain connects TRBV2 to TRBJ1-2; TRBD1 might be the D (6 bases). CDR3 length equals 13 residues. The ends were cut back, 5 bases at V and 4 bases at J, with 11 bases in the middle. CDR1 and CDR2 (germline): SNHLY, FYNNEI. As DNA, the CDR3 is TGTGCCAGCAGTAATACAGGGTCCTATGGCTACACCTTC. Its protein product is CASSNTGSYGYTF. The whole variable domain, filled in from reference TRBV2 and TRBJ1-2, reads EPEVTQTPSHQVTQMGQEVILRCVPISNHLYFYWYRQILGQKVEFLVSFYNNEISEKSEIFDDQFSVERPDGSNFTLKIRSTKLEDSAMYFCASSNTGSYGYTFGSGTRLTVV.

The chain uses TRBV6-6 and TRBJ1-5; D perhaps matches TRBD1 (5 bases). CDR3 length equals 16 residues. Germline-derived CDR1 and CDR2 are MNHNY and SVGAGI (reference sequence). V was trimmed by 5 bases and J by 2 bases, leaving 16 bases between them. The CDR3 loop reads CASSLGPQGGNQPQHF. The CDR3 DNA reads TGTGCCAGCAGTCTGGGACCGCAGGGAGGCAATCAGCCCCAGCATTTT.

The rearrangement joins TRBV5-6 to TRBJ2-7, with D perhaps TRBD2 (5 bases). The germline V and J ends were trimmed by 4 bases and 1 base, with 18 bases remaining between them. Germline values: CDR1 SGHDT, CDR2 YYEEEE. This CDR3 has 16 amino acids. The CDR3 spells CASSRPGRSGSYEQYF. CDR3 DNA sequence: TGTGCCAGCAGCCGGCCGGGTCGGAGCGGATCCTACGAGCAGTACTTC. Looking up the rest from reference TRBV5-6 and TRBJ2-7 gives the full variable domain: DAGVTQSPTHLIKTRGQQVTLRCSPKSGHDTVSWYQQALGQGPQFIFQYYEEEERQRGNFPDRFSGHQFPNYSSELNVNALLLGDSALYLCASSRPGRSGSYEQYFGPGTRLTVT.

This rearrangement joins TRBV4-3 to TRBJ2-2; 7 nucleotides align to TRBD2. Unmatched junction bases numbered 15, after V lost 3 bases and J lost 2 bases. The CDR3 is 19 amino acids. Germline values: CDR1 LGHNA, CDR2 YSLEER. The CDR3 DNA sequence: TGCGCCAGCAGCCATCCCCCCCTTCTGGAGCGGGGTAACACCGGGGAGCTGTTTTTT. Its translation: CASSHPPLLERGNTGELFF.

The CDR3 nucleotides are TGTGCCAGCAGTTACGCTTCAGGGAAAGACGAGCAGTACTTC. Amino acid sequence: CASSYASGKDEQYF. The chain combines TRBV6-5 with TRBJ2-7; D is possibly TRBD1 (5 bases). V shed 2 bases and J shed 5 bases, with 13 bases lying between them. Germline CDR1 and CDR2: MNHEY and SVGAGI. The CDR3 has 14 residues.

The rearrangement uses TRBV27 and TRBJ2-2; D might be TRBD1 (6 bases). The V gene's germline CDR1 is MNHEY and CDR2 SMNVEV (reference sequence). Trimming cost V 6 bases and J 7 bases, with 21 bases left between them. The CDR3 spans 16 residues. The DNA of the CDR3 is TGTGCCAGCAGCGGGGTATTCACAGGGTCCCTCGGGGAGCTGTTTTTT. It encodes CASSGVFTGSLGELFF.

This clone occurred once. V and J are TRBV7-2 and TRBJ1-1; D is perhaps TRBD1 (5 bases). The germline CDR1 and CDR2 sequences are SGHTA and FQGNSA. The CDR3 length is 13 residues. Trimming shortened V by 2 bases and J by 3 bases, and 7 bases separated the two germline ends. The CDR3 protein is CASSLMGDTEAFF. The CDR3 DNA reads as TGTGCCAGCAGCTTAATGGGGGACACTGAAGCTTTCTTT.

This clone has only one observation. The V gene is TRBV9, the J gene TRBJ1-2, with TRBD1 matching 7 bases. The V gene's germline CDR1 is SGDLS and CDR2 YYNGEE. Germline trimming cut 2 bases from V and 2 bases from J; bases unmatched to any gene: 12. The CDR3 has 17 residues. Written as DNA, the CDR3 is TGTGCCAGCAGCGTGAGGGGGTGGCAGACAGGGAACTATGGCTACACCTTC. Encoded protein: CASSVRGWQTGNYGYTF.

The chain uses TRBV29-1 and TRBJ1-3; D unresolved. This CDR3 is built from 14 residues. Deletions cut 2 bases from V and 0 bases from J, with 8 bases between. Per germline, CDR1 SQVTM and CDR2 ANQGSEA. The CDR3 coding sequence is TGCAGCGTTGAAATAGGGCTCTCTGGAAACACCATATATTTT. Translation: CSVEIGLSGNTIYF. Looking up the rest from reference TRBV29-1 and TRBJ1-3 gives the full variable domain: SAVISQKPSRDICQRGTSLTIQCQVDSQVTMMFWYRQQPGQSLTLIATANQGSEATYESGFVIDKFPISRPNLTFSTLTVSNMSPEDSSIYLCSVEIGLSGNTIYFGEGSWLTVV.

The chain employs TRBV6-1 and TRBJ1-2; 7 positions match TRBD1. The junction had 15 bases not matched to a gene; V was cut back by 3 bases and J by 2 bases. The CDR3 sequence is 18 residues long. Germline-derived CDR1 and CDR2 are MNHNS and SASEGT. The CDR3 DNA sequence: TGTGCCAGCAGTGAGTATAGGACAGGTCCTGGATTGAACTATGGCTACACCTTC. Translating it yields CASSEYRTGPGLNYGYTF.

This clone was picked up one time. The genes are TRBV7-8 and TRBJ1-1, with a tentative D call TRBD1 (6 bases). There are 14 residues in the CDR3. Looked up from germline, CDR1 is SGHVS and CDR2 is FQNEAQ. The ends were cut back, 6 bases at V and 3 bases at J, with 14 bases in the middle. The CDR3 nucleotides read TGTGCCAGCAGTGGGAGGGGGTTGTACACTGAAGCTTTCTTT. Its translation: CASSGRGLYTEAFF.

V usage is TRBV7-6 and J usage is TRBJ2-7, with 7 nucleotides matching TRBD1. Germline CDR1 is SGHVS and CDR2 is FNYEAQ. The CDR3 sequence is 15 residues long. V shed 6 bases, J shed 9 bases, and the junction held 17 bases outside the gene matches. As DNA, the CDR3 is TGTGCCAGCAGACCACTACAGGGGCCACTGGGTGTGCAGTACTTC. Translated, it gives CASRPLQGPLGVQYF.

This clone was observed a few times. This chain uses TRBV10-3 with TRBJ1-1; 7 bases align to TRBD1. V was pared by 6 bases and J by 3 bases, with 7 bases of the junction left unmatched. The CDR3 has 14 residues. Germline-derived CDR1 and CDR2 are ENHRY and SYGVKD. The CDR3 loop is CAIRAGQGDTEAFF. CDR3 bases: TGTGCCATCAGGGCCGGGCAGGGGGACACTGAAGCTTTCTTT.

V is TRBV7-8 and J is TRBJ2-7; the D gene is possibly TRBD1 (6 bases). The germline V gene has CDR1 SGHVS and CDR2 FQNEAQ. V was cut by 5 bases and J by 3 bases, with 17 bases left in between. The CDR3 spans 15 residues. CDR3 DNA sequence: TGTGCCAGCAGCCCCTTTGGGCAGGGGTTCTACGAGCAGTACTTC. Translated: CASSPFGQGFYEQYF.

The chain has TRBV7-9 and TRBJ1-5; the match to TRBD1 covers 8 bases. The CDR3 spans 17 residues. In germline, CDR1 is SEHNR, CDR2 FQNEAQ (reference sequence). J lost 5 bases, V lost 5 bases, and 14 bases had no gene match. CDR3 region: CASSPSDAGGFDQPQHF. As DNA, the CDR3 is TGTGCCAGCAGCCCGTCTGATGCAGGGGGCTTTGATCAGCCCCAGCATTTT.

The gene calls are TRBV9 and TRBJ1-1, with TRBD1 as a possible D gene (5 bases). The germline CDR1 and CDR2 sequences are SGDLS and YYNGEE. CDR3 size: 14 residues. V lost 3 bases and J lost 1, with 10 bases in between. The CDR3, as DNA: TGTGCCAGCAGCGCTAGACAGAGGAACACTGAAGCTTTCTTT. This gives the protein CASSARQRNTEAFF.

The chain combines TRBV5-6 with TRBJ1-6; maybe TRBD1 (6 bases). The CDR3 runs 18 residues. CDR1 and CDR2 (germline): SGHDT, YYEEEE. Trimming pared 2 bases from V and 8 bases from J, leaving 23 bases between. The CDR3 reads CASSLMGGPGARDSPLHF. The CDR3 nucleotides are TGTGCCAGCAGCTTAATGGGGGGTCCGGGGGCGCGTGATTCACCCCTCCACTTT.

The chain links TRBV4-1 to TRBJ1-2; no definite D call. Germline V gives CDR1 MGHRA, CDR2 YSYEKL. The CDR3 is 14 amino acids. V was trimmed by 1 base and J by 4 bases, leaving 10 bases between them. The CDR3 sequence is CASSQGVAVYGYTF. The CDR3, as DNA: TGCGCCAGCAGCCAAGGGGTGGCTGTCTATGGCTACACCTTC.

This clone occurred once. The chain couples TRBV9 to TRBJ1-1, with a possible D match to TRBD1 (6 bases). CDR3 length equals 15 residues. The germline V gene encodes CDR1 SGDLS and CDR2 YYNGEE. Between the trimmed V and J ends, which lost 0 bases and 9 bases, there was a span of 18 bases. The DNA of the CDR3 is TGTGCCAGCAGCGTAGTGGGTGGGGGGCGTAGGAAAGCTTTCTTT. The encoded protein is CASSVVGGGRRKAFF.

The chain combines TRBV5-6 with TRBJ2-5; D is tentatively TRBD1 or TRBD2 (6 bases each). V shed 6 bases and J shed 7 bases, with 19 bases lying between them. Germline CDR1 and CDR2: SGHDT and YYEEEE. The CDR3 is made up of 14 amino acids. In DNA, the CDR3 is TGTGCCAGCACCCCGGCTACCGGGGGCGGGACCCAGTACTTC. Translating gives CASTPATGGGTQYF.

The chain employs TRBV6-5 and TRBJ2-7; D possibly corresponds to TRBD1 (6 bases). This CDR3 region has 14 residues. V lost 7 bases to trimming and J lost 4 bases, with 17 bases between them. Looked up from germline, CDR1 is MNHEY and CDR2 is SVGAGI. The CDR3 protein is CASKFDRRSYEQYF. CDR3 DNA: TGTGCCAGCAAATTTGACAGGCGCTCGTACGAGCAGTACTTC.